This T cell receptor (beta chain) was sequenced in a study of blood T cell repertoires in COVID-19. Study at large: Collection of acute and convalescent COVID-19 samples took place in the United States, Italy and Spain. From T cells, B-cell-depleted T cells, or PBMCs came the material, which was cDNA or gDNA.

Trimming cost V 8 bases and J 6 bases; bases outside gene matches: 12. Germline-derived CDR1 and CDR2 are MNHEY and SVGAGI. This CDR3 is 15 amino acids long. Per the original data handling: Estimation of nucleated cell counts relied on the amplification of reference gene primers. TCRdb's copy holds only in-frame clones and misses some; the assay was immunoSEQ multiplex PCR. V, J and clone size were drawn from that table, and D and trimming were deduced from the DNA. Among roughly 70,000 clones listed, over 70% were seen once. The sample holds a few counts of this clone. The sequencing input was peripheral blood. J is TRBJ2-1 and V is TRBV6-5; TRBD2 aligns across 8 bases. The receptor comes from an older man with acute or convalescent COVID-19. CDR3 nucleotides: TGTGCCAGCGGGTATAGCGGGAACTTACCCAATGAGCAGTTCTTC. Protein product: CASGYSGNLPNEQFF.